These T cell receptor beta chains were read from a single sample in a study of blood T cell repertoires in COVID-19. Sequencing was performed with immunoSEQ multiplex PCR; in TCRdb, only in-frame clones are kept and a portion is missing. The data show 200,000 to 250,000 clones, with approximately 90% seen just once and 5.5% to 7% held by the top ten. The sample taken for sequencing was peripheral blood. These receptors all stem from a man older than 75 with acute or convalescent COVID-19. Each CDR3 is given with its conserved first and last residue. The D gene is left open where the match is weak. Clone size appears in some rows only: once, few, many, or a class for an expanded clone.

d_gene,v_gene,abundance,j_gene,CDR3aa,CDR3nt
TRBD1,TRBV7-9,-,TRBJ2-3,CASSAGQGARHTQYF,TGTGCCAGCAGCGCCGGACAGGGGGCACGCCATACGCAGTATTTT
-,TRBV18,-,TRBJ2-6,CASSPPRDGANVLTF,TGTGCCAGCTCACCACCGAGGGATGGGGCCAACGTCCTGACTTTC
TRBD2,TRBV4-1,-,TRBJ2-3,CASSQGSERPAGRTDTQYF,TGCGCCAGCAGCCAAGGCTCCGAGCGACCAGCGGGACGCACAGATACGCAGTATTTT
TRBD1,TRBV27,-,TRBJ2-6,CASSPLPTGGAGANVLTF,TGTGCCAGCAGTCCCCTCCCGACAGGGGGTGCTGGGGCCAACGTCCTGACTTTC
-,TRBV7-8,-,TRBJ1-2,CASSLGESYYGYTF,TGTGCCAGCAGCTTAGGGGAGTCATACTATGGCTACACCTTC
-,TRBV27,-,TRBJ2-3,CASSFQGSTDTQYF,TGTGCCAGCAGTTTCCAGGGAAGCACAGATACGCAGTATTTT
-,TRBV12-5,-,TRBJ1-1,CASGLAPSPEAFF,TGTGCTAGTGGTTTGGCCCCTTCTCCCGAAGCTTTCTTT
TRBD1,TRBV7-6,-,TRBJ1-2,CASSSLTTLTGGDGYTF,TGTGCCAGCAGCTCACTGACAACCTTGACAGGGGGCGATGGCTACACCTTC
TRBD1,TRBV30,-,TRBJ2-5,CAWKEQGQGGTQYF,TGTGCCTGGAAAGAGCAGGGACAGGGAGGGACCCAGTACTTC
-,TRBV9,-,TRBJ1-2,CASSGRGLYGYTF,TGTGCCAGCAGCGGCAGGGGTCTTTATGGCTACACCTTC
-,TRBV24-1,-,TRBJ1-2,CATRDSLYGYTF,TGTGCCACCAGAGACAGCCTCTATGGCTACACCTTC
TRBD1,TRBV5-1,once,TRBJ1-1,CASSQGQVNTEAFF,TGCGCCAGCAGCCAGGGACAGGTTAACACTGAAGCTTTCTTT
-,TRBV30,-,TRBJ1-5,CAWSGSGDSQPQHF,TGTGCCTGGAGTGGTTCAGGGGATAGTCAGCCCCAGCATTTT
-,TRBV11-3,-,TRBJ2-1,CASSSRRTAFNEQFF,TGTGCCAGCAGCTCCCGAAGGACTGCGTTCAATGAGCAGTTCTTC
-,TRBV27,few,TRBJ1-5,CASRLAAGVGQPQHF,TGTGCCAGCAGATTGGCCGCAGGGGTCGGGCAGCCCCAGCATTTT
-,TRBV4-1,-,TRBJ1-5,CASSQEGGSSQPQHF,TGCGCCAGCAGCCAAGAGGGGGGAAGCAGTCAGCCCCAGCATTTT
-,TRBV5-6,-,TRBJ2-2,CASSFLGVGPAGELFF,TGTGCCAGCAGCTTCTTAGGGGTCGGACCGGCCGGGGAGCTGTTTTTT
-,TRBV7-2,-,TRBJ2-1,CASSLERSSYNEQFF,TGTGCCAGCAGCTTAGAGCGGAGCTCCTACAATGAGCAGTTCTTC
TRBD2,TRBV2,-,TRBJ2-3,CASIREGLPDTQYF,TGTGCCAGCATTCGGGAGGGCCTCCCAGATACGCAGTATTTT
TRBD2,TRBV5-1,-,TRBJ2-3,CASSPGLAGVPDTQYF,TGCGCCAGCAGCCCTGGACTAGCGGGGGTGCCAGATACGCAGTATTTT
TRBD2,TRBV14,-,TRBJ2-7,CASSRGLAGVFEQYF,TGTGCCAGCAGCCGCGGACTAGCGGGAGTCTTCGAGCAGTACTTC
-,TRBV5-1,-,TRBJ2-1,CASSLGGLTYNEQFF,TGCGCCAGCAGCTTGGGGGGGCTCACCTACAATGAGCAGTTCTTC
TRBD2,TRBV3-1/TRBV3-2,-,TRBJ2-1,CASSQELPGLAVQNEQFF,TGTGCCAGCAGCCAAGAGCTTCCGGGACTAGCGGTTCAAAATGAGCAGTTCTTC
-,TRBV6-5,-,TRBJ1-5,CASSSNSNQPQHF,TGTGCCAGCAGCTCTAATAGCAATCAGCCCCAGCATTTT
-,TRBV2,-,TRBJ1-6,CASSRAPRDSPLHF,TGTGCCAGCAGTAGGGCCCCGAGGGATTCACCCCTCCACTTT
TRBD1,TRBV4-1,-,TRBJ1-5,CASSQDGTDNQPQHF,TGCGCCAGCAGCCAGGACGGGACAGACAATCAGCCCCAGCATTTT
TRBD2,TRBV7-2,-,TRBJ2-3,CASSLAGGQLFTDTQYF,TGTGCCAGCAGCTTGGCGGGAGGGCAATTATTCACAGATACGCAGTATTTT
-,TRBV18,-,TRBJ1-3,CASSPVKENSGNTIYF,TGTGCCAGCTCACCGGTTAAGGAGAACTCTGGAAACACCATATATTTT
-,TRBV7-2,-,TRBJ2-5,CASSFQVGQETQYF,TGTGCCAGCAGCTTTCAGGTGGGCCAAGAGACCCAGTACTTC
TRBD1,TRBV27,-,TRBJ1-4,CASSRDRETNEKLFF,TGTGCCAGCAGTAGAGACAGGGAAACTAATGAAAAACTGTTTTTT
-,TRBV15,-,TRBJ1-2,CATSRDGRNREYYGYTF,TGTGCCACCAGCAGAGATGGGCGCAACAGGGAGTACTATGGCTACACCTTC
-,TRBV12-3/TRBV12-4,-,TRBJ2-2,CASSLGGAGELFF,TGTGCCAGCAGTTTAGGCGGGGCCGGGGAGCTGTTTTTT
-,TRBV30,-,TRBJ2-1,CAWSVGGTKGEQFF,TGTGCCTGGAGTGTAGGAGGTACGAAGGGTGAGCAGTTCTTC